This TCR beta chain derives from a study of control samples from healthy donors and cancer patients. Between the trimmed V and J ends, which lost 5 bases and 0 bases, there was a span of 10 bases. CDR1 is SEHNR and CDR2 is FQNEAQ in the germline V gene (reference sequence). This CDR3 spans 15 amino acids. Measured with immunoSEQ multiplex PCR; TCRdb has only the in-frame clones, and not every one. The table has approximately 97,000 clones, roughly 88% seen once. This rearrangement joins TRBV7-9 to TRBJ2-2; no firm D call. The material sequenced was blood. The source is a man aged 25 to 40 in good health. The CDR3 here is CASSQRHPNTGELFF. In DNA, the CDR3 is TGTGCCAGCAGCCAAAGACATCCGAACACCGGGGAGCTGTTTTTT.